This T cell receptor beta chain was captured in a study of blood T cells in healthy people across ages. Across the whole study: Template-switching capture recovered about one barcoded beta molecule per two T cells.

The CDR3 loop spans 13 amino acids. The V end lost 10 bases, the J end lost 0 bases, and 7 bases lay between the germline ends. The germline V gene has CDR1 LGHDT and CDR2 YNNKEL (reference sequence). Then a second PCR, running roughly 6 to 11 cycles, was carried out with a sample-barcoded 5' primer and a J-beta primer mix. A single record per CDR3 protein comes from TCRdb applying MiXCR to the 5' RACE reads. Here the sample spans approximately 780,000 distinct CDR3 sequences, under 30% being singletons. Another study also made use of these data, one on T cells of mothers and their children.

The receptor's source is a boy between 10 and 17 years old in good health. The chain couples TRBV3-1 to TRBJ2-6; no definite D call. The sequenced sample was blood. The CDR3 DNA follows: TGTGCCAACCCCATCTCTGGGGCCAACGTCCTGACTTTC. As protein: CANPISGANVLTF.